The source of this T cell receptor beta chain is a study of CD8 T cells in Susac syndrome. A word on this clonotype: Antigen unknown.

Points from the study as a whole: It was acknowledged in the study that its TCR sequencing and HLA analysis involved a relatively small number of individuals.

The V end lost 3 bases, the J end lost 4 bases, and 15 bases lay between the germline ends. CDR1 DFQATT and CDR2 SNEGSKA come from the germline V gene (reference sequence). CDR3 length: 15 amino acids. RNA was extracted with the RNeasy kit, and a quantity of roughly 0.5 to 1 ug was reverse transcribed using random hexamers. Each CDR3 protein is one row after TCRdb ran MiXCR on the immunoSEQ multiplex PCR reads. The profile shows 150,000 to 250,000 distinct CDR3 sequences, about 95% of them singletons. The sequence was collected from a human donor with multiple sclerosis. The material sequenced was CD4+ T cells from PBMCs. The chain has TRBV20-1 and TRBJ2-2; D is perhaps TRBD1 or TRBD2 (7 bases each). CDR3 amino acids: CSARHRGGSTGELFF. The CDR3 coding sequence is TGCAGTGCTAGGCACAGGGGAGGGAGCACCGGGGAGCTGTTTTTT.